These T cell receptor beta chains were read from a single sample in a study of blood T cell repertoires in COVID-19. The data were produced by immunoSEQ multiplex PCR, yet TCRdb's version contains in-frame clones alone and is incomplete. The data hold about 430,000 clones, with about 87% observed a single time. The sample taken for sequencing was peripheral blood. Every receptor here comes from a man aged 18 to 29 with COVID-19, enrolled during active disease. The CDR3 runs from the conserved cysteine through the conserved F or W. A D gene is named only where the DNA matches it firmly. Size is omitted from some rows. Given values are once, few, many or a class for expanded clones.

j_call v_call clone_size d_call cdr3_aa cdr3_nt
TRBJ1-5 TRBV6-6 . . CASSYSGGAEPQHF TGTGCCAGCAGTTACTCGGGGGGGGCTGAGCCCCAGCATTTT
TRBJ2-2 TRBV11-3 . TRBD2 CASSSGRRELDTGELFF TGTGCCAGCAGCTCGGGTCGGCGGGAGTTGGACACCGGGGAGCTGTTTTTT
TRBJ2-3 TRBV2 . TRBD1 CASSGDSGAGTQYF TGTGCCAGCAGTGGGGACAGTGGGGCCGGTACGCAGTATTTT
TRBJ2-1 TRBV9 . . CASSGRDNEQFF TGTGCCAGCAGCGGACGGGACAATGAGCAGTTCTTC
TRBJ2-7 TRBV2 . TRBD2 CASSELLAGDYEQYF TGTGCCAGCAGTGAACTACTAGCGGGAGACTACGAGCAGTACTTC
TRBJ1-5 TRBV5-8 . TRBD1 CASSLSFGQGFEGNQPQHF TGTGCCAGCAGCTTGTCATTCGGACAGGGGTTTGAGGGCAATCAGCCCCAGCATTTT
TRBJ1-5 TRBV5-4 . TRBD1 CASSTDRDRGQPQHF TGTGCCAGCAGCACGGACAGGGATCGGGGTCAGCCCCAGCATTTT
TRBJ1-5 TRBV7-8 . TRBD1 CASSLALGGGDQPQHF TGTGCCAGCAGCTTAGCGCTAGGAGGGGGCGATCAGCCCCAGCATTTT
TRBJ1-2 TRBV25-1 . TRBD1 CASTESGDRSNYGYTF TGTGCCAGCACCGAATCGGGGGACAGGAGTAACTATGGCTACACCTTC
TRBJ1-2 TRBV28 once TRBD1 CASTRDSYGYTF TGTGCCAGCACCAGGGACAGCTATGGCTACACCTTC
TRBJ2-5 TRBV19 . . CASSIANRQETQYF TGTGCCAGTAGTATAGCAAACAGACAAGAGACCCAGTACTTC
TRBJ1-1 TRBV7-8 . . CASSAVRGTEAFF TGTGCCAGCAGCGCCGTCAGGGGAACTGAAGCTTTCTTT
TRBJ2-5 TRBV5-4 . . CASSDPPGLGETQYF TGTGCCAGCAGCGACCCCCCGGGTCTCGGGGAGACCCAGTACTTC
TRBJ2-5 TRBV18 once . CASSPSGETQYF TGTGCCAGCTCACCATCCGGGGAGACCCAGTACTTC
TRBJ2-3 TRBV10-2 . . CASSELQAPDTQYF TGCGCCAGCAGTGAGCTTCAGGCCCCGGATACGCAGTATTTT
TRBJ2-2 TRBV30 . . CAWSRQDTGELFF TGTGCCTGGAGTAGACAGGACACCGGGGAGCTGTTTTTT
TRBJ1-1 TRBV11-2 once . CASSSTGHYTEAFF TGTGCCAGCAGCTCGACGGGACACTACACTGAAGCTTTCTTT
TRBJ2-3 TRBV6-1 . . CASSEVATRVGTDTQYF TGTGCCAGCAGTGAAGTCGCGACTAGGGTAGGCACAGATACGCAGTATTTT
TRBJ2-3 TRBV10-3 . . CATKSGSTDTQYF TGTGCCACCAAAAGCGGAAGCACAGATACGCAGTATTTT
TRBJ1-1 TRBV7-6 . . CASSPYSNMNTEAFF TGTGCCAGCAGCCCATATTCAAACATGAACACTGAAGCTTTCTTT
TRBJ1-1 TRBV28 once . CASIATRTPENTEAFF TGTGCCAGCATCGCGACCCGGACACCGGAGAACACTGAAGCTTTCTTT
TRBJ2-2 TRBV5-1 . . CASSFRGQNTGELFF TGCGCCAGCAGCTTCCGAGGGCAGAACACCGGGGAGCTGTTTTTT
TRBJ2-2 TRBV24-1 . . CATSDRGNTGELFF TGTGCCACCAGTGATCGGGGGAACACCGGGGAGCTGTTTTTT
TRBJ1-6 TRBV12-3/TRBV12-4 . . CASTPGNSPLHF TGTGCCAGCACCCCGGGGAATTCACCCCTCCACTTT
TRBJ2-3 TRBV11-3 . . CASSSLAGVDTDTQYF TGTGCCAGCAGCTCCCTAGCCGGGGTTGACACAGATACGCAGTATTTT